The 15 T cell receptor beta chains reported below all come from one sample, sequenced in a study of OX40 agonist ivuxolimab in advanced cancers. Libraries were prepared by immunoSEQ multiplex PCR; TCRdb keeps only in-frame clonotypes and omits some of them. The sample has 40,000 or so clones; around 88% are singletons. The sample was CD4+ or CD8+ T cells sorted from blood, taken in a trial of the OX40 agonist ivuxolimab. Receptors were obtained from an adult with an advanced solid tumor such as melanoma, head and neck, liver or kidney cancer.

The V and J genes are TRBV28 and TRBJ2-7, with 9 positions matching TRBD2. CDR1 is MDHEN and CDR2 is SYDVKM in the germline V gene. The CDR3 covers 13 residues. V trimming: 9 bases; J trimming: 2 bases; junction bases outside the gene matches: 5. CDR3 DNA: TGTGCCAGTAGCGGGAGTCCTACCTACGAGCAGTACTTC. Its protein is CASSGSPTYEQYF.

The V call is TRBV30, the J call TRBJ2-6; D might be TRBD1 (5 bases). Germline lookup yields CDR1 GTSNPN and CDR2 SVGIG (reference sequence). V dropped 0 bases and J dropped 0 bases, with 18 bases sitting between them. The length of the CDR3 is 19 residues. CDR3 protein: CAWSVLWTRSFSGANVLTF. CDR3 sequence (DNA): TGTGCCTGGAGTGTACTGTGGACAAGGAGTTTCTCTGGGGCCAACGTCCTGACTTTC.

The chain has TRBV7-2 and TRBJ2-7, with 9 positions matching TRBD2. The CDR3 covers 15 residues. Losses at the gene ends were 5 bases for V and 2 bases for J; bases not matched to a gene: 7. Germline V gives CDR1 SGHTA, CDR2 FQGNSA. This chain's CDR3 is CASSHGVAGAYEQYF. CDR3 nucleotides: TGTGCCAGCAGCCACGGGGTAGCGGGGGCCTACGAGCAGTACTTC.

This chain links TRBV14 with TRBJ1-2, with a possible D match to TRBD1 (6 bases). The CDR3 has 15 amino acids. Trimming took 3 bases from V and 0 from J, leaving 11 bases between them. Germline loops: CDR1 SGHDN, CDR2 FVKESK. This CDR3 is CASSHPDRTNYGYTF. DNA of the CDR3: TGTGCCAGCAGCCATCCCGACAGGACTAACTATGGCTACACCTTC. Drawing the rest from reference TRBV14 and TRBJ1-2, the complete variable domain is EAGVTQFPSHSVIEKGQTVTLRCDPISGHDNLYWYRRVMGKEIKFLLHFVKESKQDESGMPNNRFLAERTGGTYSTLKVQPAELEDSGVYFCASSHPDRTNYGYTFGSGTRLTVV.

The rearrangement links TRBV11-1 to TRBJ2-1, with TRBD2 matching over 11 bases. J lost 9 bases, V lost 5 bases, and 9 bases had no gene match. Germline CDR1 SGHAT, CDR2 FQDESV (reference sequence). The CDR3 extends over 15 amino acids. The CDR3 sequence: CASSPIAGGPGEQFF. The CDR3 bases are TGTGCCAGCAGCCCGATAGCGGGGGGGCCGGGTGAGCAGTTCTTC.

The rearrangement uses TRBV4-3 and TRBJ1-6; 9 bases match TRBD1. The V and J ends lost 2 bases and 6 bases, in that order; junction bases with no gene match: 2. CDR1 LGHNA and CDR2 YSLEER come from the germline V gene. This CDR3 spans 15 amino acids. The CDR3 DNA reads TGCGCCAGCAGCCAACAGGACAGGGGTAATTCACCCCTCCACTTT. Protein product: CASSQQDRGNSPLHF.

The chain employs TRBV13 and TRBJ1-1, with D maybe TRBD1 (5 bases). The germline V and J ends were trimmed by 5 bases and 7 bases, with 20 bases remaining between them. The CDR3 has 15 residues. Germline V gene lookup returns CDR1 PRHDT and CDR2 FYEKMQ (reference sequence). The CDR3 sequence is CASSLTGTSLREAFF. CDR3 sequence (DNA): TGTGCCAGCAGCCTTACCGGGACCTCGCTACGTGAAGCTTTCTTT.

This sequence joins TRBV14 and TRBJ2-5; TRBD1 aligns across 9 bases. CDR3 length: 13 residues. Germline V gene lookup returns CDR1 SGHDN and CDR2 FVKESK. J lost 5 bases, V lost 4 bases, and 2 bases had no gene match. In DNA form, the CDR3 reads TGTGCCAGCAGCCGGGGGACAGGGGAGACCCAGTACTTC. It translates to CASSRGTGETQYF.

J is TRBJ2-1 and V is TRBV5-4, with D tentatively TRBD2 (7 bases). Germline CDR1 reads SGHNT; CDR2 reads YYREEE (reference sequence). V shed 4 bases and J shed 10 bases, with 12 bases lying between them. CDR3 length: 12 amino acids. As DNA, the CDR3 is TGTGCCAGCAGCGGGAAGGGGGGGGAGCAGTTCTTC. The encoded protein is CASSGKGGEQFF.

This rearrangement joins TRBV4-1 to TRBJ1-2; possibly TRBD1 for D (5 bases). Germline loops: CDR1 MGHRA, CDR2 YSYEKL. There are 14 residues in the CDR3. V lost 4 bases to trimming and J lost 8 bases, with 17 bases between them. The chain's CDR3 is CASSPGTWGGGYTF. The CDR3 bases are TGCGCCAGCAGCCCCGGGACTTGGGGTGGAGGCTACACCTTC.

The rearrangement links TRBV5-6 to TRBJ2-5; a possible D gene is TRBD2 (5 bases). Per germline, CDR1 SGHDT and CDR2 YYEEEE. CDR3 size: 16 residues. V was cut by 0 bases and J by 4 bases, with 16 bases left in between. The CDR3 DNA reads TGTGCCAGCAGCTTGGGTGTCCGGGGAGAGGGAGAGACCCAGTACTTC. Translated, it gives CASSLGVRGEGETQYF.

This clone was seen more than once but under ten times. This chain connects TRBV27 to TRBJ1-1, with a weak D call TRBD1 (6 bases). Trimming pared 1 base from V and 5 bases from J, leaving 14 bases between. This CDR3 spans 15 amino acids. Germline-derived CDR1 and CDR2 are MNHEY and SMNVEV (reference sequence). CDR3 region: CASSLFGGRGTEAFF. CDR3 DNA: TGTGCCAGCAGTTTATTTGGGGGGCGCGGAACTGAAGCTTTCTTT.

The chain is built from TRBV6-6 and TRBJ2-7, with TRBD1 matching 7 bases. CDR3 length: 13 amino acids. V lost 9 bases to trimming and J lost 4 bases; unmatched junction nucleotides: 9. Germline-derived CDR1 and CDR2 are MNHNY and SVGAGI (reference sequence). This CDR3 reads CASTGTDDYEQYF. CDR3 bases: TGTGCCAGTACCGGGACAGACGATTACGAGCAGTACTTC.

This clone was seen a few times. The chain combines TRBV7-9 with TRBJ2-2; TRBD2 might be the D (5 bases). The CDR3 length is 16 residues. Trimming cost V 7 bases and J 5 bases, with 20 bases left between them. Germline CDR1 and CDR2: SEHNR and FQNEAQ (reference sequence). The CDR3 here is CASKSPLGVGTGELFF. The CDR3 DNA reads as TGTGCCAGCAAATCCCCTTTGGGAGTCGGGACCGGGGAGCTGTTTTTT.

The V gene is TRBV7-8, the J gene TRBJ1-4; the D is unclear. The CDR3 covers 16 residues. Trimming left V 5 bases short and J 0 bases short, with 13 bases between. Germline V gives CDR1 SGHVS, CDR2 FQNEAQ. The CDR3 region has the DNA TGTGCCAGCAGCCGCGGACGGCAGACAACTAATGAAAAACTGTTTTTT. It yields the protein CASSRGRQTTNEKLFF.